This is a list of T cell receptor beta chains from one sample in a study of blood T cell repertoires in COVID-19. Clones were sequenced by immunoSEQ multiplex PCR, and TCRdb holds only the in-frame ones, with some missing. The profile covers under 450,000 clones, with 87% appearing a single time and approximately 1.2% taken by the ten largest. The sequenced material came from PBMCs or T cells enriched from blood (not recorded which). These receptors all stem from a young man who had recovered from COVID-19. Both conserved end residues are part of each CDR3. Each record gives: CDR3 length, D gene, J gene, V gene, clone size, CDR3 protein, CDR3 DNA. D genes are given only for firm matches. A row's size may be missing; if present it is once, few, many or a size class.

>13|.|TRBJ1-2|TRBV6-5|.
CASSTDKTYGYTF
TGTGCCAGCAGTACGGACAAGACCTATGGCTACACCTTC
>16|TRBD2|TRBJ2-5|TRBV5-4|.
CASSLRTSGWQETQYF
TGTGCCAGCAGCTTGAGGACTAGCGGGTGGCAAGAGACCCAGTACTTC
>15|.|TRBJ1-5|TRBV6-2/TRBV6-3|.
CASSSDRHSNQPQHF
TGTGCCAGCAGTAGTGACAGACATAGCAATCAGCCCCAGCATTTT
>13|.|TRBJ2-2|TRBV12-3/TRBV12-4|.
CASSMRDTGELFF
TGTGCCAGCAGTATGAGGGACACCGGGGAGCTGTTTTTT
>15|.|TRBJ2-3|TRBV3-1/TRBV3-2|few
CASSQAPGFVDTQYF
TGTGCCAGCAGCCAAGCCCCAGGGTTTGTAGATACGCAGTATTTT
>11|.|TRBJ1-3|TRBV12-5|.
CASGKQDTIYF
TGTGCTAGCGGTAAACAGGACACCATATATTTT
>16|TRBD1|TRBJ1-2|TRBV4-1|.
CASSQVSRLTGGGYTF
TGCGCCAGCAGCCAAGTGTCGAGGCTGACAGGGGGTGGCTACACCTTC
>14|TRBD1|TRBJ1-1|TRBV30|.
CAWRETGLATEAFF
TGTGCCTGGAGGGAGACAGGGCTCGCTACTGAAGCTTTCTTT
>16|.|TRBJ1-2|TRBV4-3|.
CASSQGNGGLTYGYTF
TGCGCCAGCAGCCAGGGAAACGGGGGGCTAACCTATGGCTACACCTTC
>15|.|TRBJ1-1|TRBV7-2|.
CASSLRGGSITEAFF
TGTGCCAGCAGCTTAAGGGGGGGGAGTATCACTGAAGCTTTCTTT
>16|.|TRBJ1-5|TRBV18|.
CASSPSTGLINQPQHF
TGTGCCAGCTCACCATCGACAGGCCTGATCAATCAGCCCCAGCATTTT
>12|.|TRBJ1-1|TRBV5-6|.
CASSFTNTEAFF
TGTGCCAGCAGCTTTACTAACACTGAAGCTTTCTTT
>14|.|TRBJ1-2|TRBV5-1|.
CASSLADTTAGYTF
TGCGCCAGCAGCTTGGCTGACACGACCGCAGGCTACACCTTC
>13|.|TRBJ2-2|TRBV6-5|.
CASRPVQAGELFF
TGTGCCAGTCGTCCAGTACAGGCCGGGGAGCTGTTTTTT
>13|TRBD1|TRBJ2-1|TRBV27|once
CASSQPEQGMWFF
TGTGCCAGCAGCCAACCAGAACAGGGGATGTGGTTCTTC
>12|.|TRBJ1-3|TRBV29-1|.
CSGLGHLNTIYF
TGCAGCGGCCTTGGACATTTAAACACCATATATTTT
>11|.|TRBJ1-1|TRBV20-1|few
CSGTGVTEAFF
TGCAGTGGGACGGGAGTCACTGAAGCTTTCTTT
>16|TRBD1|TRBJ1-3|TRBV19|.
CASSTSGGTSGNTIYF
TGTGCCAGTAGTACTTCAGGGGGCACCTCTGGAAACACCATATATTTT
>16|TRBD2|TRBJ2-2|TRBV9|.
CASSVDGGAFAGELFF
TGTGCCAGCAGCGTAGACGGGGGGGCCTTCGCCGGGGAGCTGTTTTTT
>14|.|TRBJ1-5|TRBV30|.
CAWSGQGSNQPQHF
TGTGCCTGGAGTGGGCAGGGCAGCAATCAGCCCCAGCATTTT
>16|TRBD1|TRBJ2-3|TRBV5-4|.
CASSQPRTGGTDTQYF
TGTGCCAGCAGCCAACCTAGGACAGGGGGCACAGATACGCAGTATTTT
>16|TRBD1|TRBJ1-5|TRBV7-9|.
CASSLGTGGSNQPQHF
TGTGCCAGCAGCTTAGGAACAGGGGGAAGCAATCAGCCCCAGCATTTT
>15|TRBD1|TRBJ1-1|TRBV6-2/TRBV6-3|.
CASSYGTETGPEAFF
TGTGCCAGCAGTTACGGGACTGAGACAGGGCCTGAAGCTTTCTTT
>14|TRBD1|TRBJ2-1|TRBV6-5|.
CASRTGTANNEQFF
TGTGCCAGCAGAACGGGGACAGCGAACAATGAGCAGTTCTTC
>13|.|TRBJ2-5|TRBV18|.
CASSHRTGETQYF
TGTGCCAGCTCACACCGAACGGGAGAGACCCAGTACTTC
>17|.|TRBJ1-1|TRBV7-8|few
CASSKSILGLANTEAFF
TGTGCCAGCAGCAAATCTATCTTAGGTTTAGCGAACACTGAAGCTTTCTTT
>13|.|TRBJ1-3|TRBV6-5|.
CALTRGSGNTIYF
TGTGCCCTCACGCGGGGGTCTGGAAACACCATATATTTT
>15|.|TRBJ1-2|TRBV19|.
CASSIGEQVPYGYTF
TGTGCCAGTAGTATAGGTGAACAGGTTCCTTATGGCTACACCTTC
>16|TRBD1|TRBJ1-1|TRBV5-1|.
CATSPGQGGVNTEAFF
TGCGCCACCAGCCCTGGACAGGGGGGGGTGAACACTGAAGCTTTCTTT
>14|.|TRBJ1-1|TRBV7-2|.
CASSLNRMNTEAFF
TGTGCCAGCAGCTTGAACAGGATGAACACTGAAGCTTTCTTT
>15|.|TRBJ1-3|TRBV9|few
CASSVVGGAGNTIYF
TGTGCCAGCAGCGTAGTCGGGGGAGCTGGAAACACCATATATTTT
>15|TRBD1|TRBJ2-3|TRBV5-6|.
CASSSRDRGTDTQYF
TGTGCCAGCAGCTCCCGGGACAGGGGGACAGATACGCAGTATTTT
>15|TRBD1|TRBJ2-7|TRBV30|.
CAWSVGTGLSYEQYF
TGTGCCTGGAGTGTCGGGACAGGGCTATCCTACGAGCAGTACTTC
>15|.|TRBJ1-5|TRBV4-1|once
CASSQDPQGNQPQHF
TGCGCCAGCAGCCAAGATCCGCAGGGGAATCAGCCCCAGCATTTT
>17|TRBD1|TRBJ1-1|TRBV9|.
CASSVGLGGGFRAEAFF
TGTGCCAGCAGCGTAGGGCTAGGGGGCGGGTTTCGGGCTGAAGCTTTCTTT
>13|TRBD1|TRBJ2-1|TRBV5-1|once
CASSLDRDSEQFF
TGCGCCAGCAGCCTCGACCGGGACAGTGAGCAGTTCTTC
>14|.|TRBJ1-2|TRBV11-2|.
CASSLGSGGYGYTF
TGTGCCAGCAGCTTGGGATCCGGGGGCTATGGCTACACCTTC
>15|.|TRBJ1-1|TRBV6-5|once
CASSHGSRGDTEAFF
TGTGCCAGCTCTCACGGGTCGCGGGGGGACACTGAAGCTTTCTTT
>14|.|TRBJ1-1|TRBV11-2|.
CASSSPPETTEAFF
TGTGCCAGCAGCTCCCCCCCGGAGACCACTGAAGCTTTCTTT
>12|.|TRBJ1-5|TRBV7-2|.
CASSLDSQPQHF
TGTGCCAGCAGCTTAGACAGTCAGCCCCAGCATTTT
>16|.|TRBJ1-5|TRBV3-1/TRBV3-2|.
CASSQGQLRENQPQHF
TGTGCCAGCAGCCAAGGGCAACTTAGGGAGAATCAGCCCCAGCATTTT
>17|TRBD1|TRBJ1-5|TRBV27|.
CASSQQGVWGNDQPQHF
TGTGCCAGCAGTCAACAGGGGGTTTGGGGGAATGATCAGCCCCAGCATTTT